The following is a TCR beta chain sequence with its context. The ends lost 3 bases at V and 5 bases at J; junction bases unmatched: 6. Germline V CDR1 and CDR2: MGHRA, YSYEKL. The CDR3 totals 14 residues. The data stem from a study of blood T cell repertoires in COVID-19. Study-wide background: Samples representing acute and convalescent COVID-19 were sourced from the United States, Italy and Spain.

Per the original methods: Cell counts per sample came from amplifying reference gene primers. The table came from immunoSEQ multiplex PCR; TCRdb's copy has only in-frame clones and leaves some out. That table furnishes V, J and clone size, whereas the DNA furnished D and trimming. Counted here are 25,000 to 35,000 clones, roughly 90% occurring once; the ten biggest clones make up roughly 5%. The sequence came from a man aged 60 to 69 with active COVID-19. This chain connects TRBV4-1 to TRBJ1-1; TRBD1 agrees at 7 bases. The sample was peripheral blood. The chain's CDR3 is CASSHGQERTEAFF. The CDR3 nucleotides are TGCGCCAGCAGCCACGGACAGGAGAGGACTGAAGCTTTCTTT.